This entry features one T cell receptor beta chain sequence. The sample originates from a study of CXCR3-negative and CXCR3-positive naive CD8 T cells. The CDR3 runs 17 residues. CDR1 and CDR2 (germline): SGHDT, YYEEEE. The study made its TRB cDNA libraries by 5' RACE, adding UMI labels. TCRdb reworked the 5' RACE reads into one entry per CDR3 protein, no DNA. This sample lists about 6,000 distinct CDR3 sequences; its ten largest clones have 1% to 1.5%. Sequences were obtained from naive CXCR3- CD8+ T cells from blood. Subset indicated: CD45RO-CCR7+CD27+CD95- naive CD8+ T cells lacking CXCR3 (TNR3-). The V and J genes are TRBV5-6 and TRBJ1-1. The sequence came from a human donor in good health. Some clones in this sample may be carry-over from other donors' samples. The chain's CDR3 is CASSLAVGPRLNTEAFF.